The subject of this entry is one TCR beta chain. These data are taken from a study of shared T cell receptors in the human thymus. Profiled with immunoSEQ multiplex PCR; TCRdb holds only in-frame clones, not every one. The data show almost 550,000 clones, with about 84% seen just once and less than 0.015% held by the top ten. After removal of 4 bases from V and 1 base from J, the junction contained 12 bases not matched to a gene. This CDR3 has 18 residues. CDR1 SGHDT and CDR2 YYEEEE come from the germline V gene. The same sample was also used in a study of human thymus T cells. From that paper: The thymus was resected at corrective cardiac surgery. Thymic and blood repertoires seemed to favor certain V and J genes. Unrelated individuals had highly overlapping thymic repertoires, as reported in related research.

Sequenced input: thymocytes. J is TRBJ2-5 and V is TRBV5-6; the match to TRBD2 covers 11 bases. The receptor's source is a boy in the first two years of life with a congenital heart defect. CDR3 region: CASSLYSGTSGFQETQYF. The CDR3 region has the DNA TGTGCCAGCAGCCTTTACTCCGGGACTAGCGGTTTCCAAGAGACCCAGTACTTC. The complete variable domain, with remaining parts taken from reference TRBV5-6 and TRBJ2-5, reads DAGVTQSPTHLIKTRGQQVTLRCSPKSGHDTVSWYQQALGQGPQFIFQYYEEEERQRGNFPDRFSGHQFPNYSSELNVNALLLGDSALYLCASSLYSGTSGFQETQYFGPGTRLLVL.